Listed below are T cell receptor beta chains from one sample, sequenced in a study of naive CD8 T cells in extremely preterm neonates. Profiling relied on immunoSEQ multiplex PCR, and the TCRdb table lists in-frame clones only, not all of them. The repertoire holds 6,000 to 9,000 clones, with around 90% as singletons. The sequencing sample was made of naive CD8+ T cells from cord blood. These TCRs come from a newborn in good health. CDR3s include the opening cysteine and the closing phenylalanine or tryptophan. D genes are given only for firm matches. The size field is filled for only some rows; it gives once, few, many or a size class.

>TRBD2|TRBV5-1|TRBJ2-7|.
CASSLELAGSSYEQYF
TGCGCCAGCAGCTTGGAACTAGCGGGTAGCTCCTACGAGCAGTACTTC
>.|TRBV10-3|TRBJ1-1|.
CAASGLALNTEAFF
TGTGCCGCGTCAGGGCTGGCCCTGAACACTGAAGCTTTCTTT
>.|TRBV21-1|TRBJ1-1|.
CASSPGGREAFF
TGTGCCAGCAGCCCCGGCGGGAGGGAAGCTTTCTTT
>TRBD2|TRBV5-1|TRBJ2-5|once
CASSPRAGEIETQYF
TGCGCCAGCAGCCCCAGAGCGGGAGAGATAGAGACCCAGTACTTC
>.|TRBV27|TRBJ2-7|once
CASSLSRAASYEQYF
TGTGCCAGCAGTTTATCACGAGCCGCCTCCTACGAGCAGTACTTC
>TRBD2|TRBV19|TRBJ2-1|once
CASSPWGSGSNNEQFF
TGTGCCAGTAGTCCCTGGGGTAGCGGGTCCAACAATGAGCAGTTCTTC
>.|TRBV10-3|TRBJ2-1|.
CAISPHRGTINEQFF
TGTGCCATCAGCCCCCACCGGGGGACCATCAATGAGCAGTTCTTC
>.|TRBV7-9|TRBJ1-1|.
CASSWGGLNTEAFF
TGTGCCAGCAGCTGGGGAGGGTTGAACACTGAAGCTTTCTTT
>.|TRBV27|TRBJ1-2|.
CASSLGRGSGYTF
TGTGCCAGCAGTTTAGGCAGGGGAAGTGGCTACACCTTC
>.|TRBV6-5|TRBJ1-4|.
CASSYNQGTNEKLFF
TGTGCCAGCAGTTACAATCAGGGCACTAATGAAAAACTGTTTTTT
>TRBD1|TRBV7-2|TRBJ2-7|.
CASSLVADRGYEQYF
TGTGCCAGCAGCTTAGTTGCGGACAGGGGCTACGAGCAGTACTTC
>TRBD2|TRBV6-1|TRBJ2-1|.
CASRTSSGYNEQFF
TGTGCCAGCAGAACCTCTAGCGGATACAATGAGCAGTTCTTC
>.|TRBV7-9|TRBJ2-7|.
CASSLLDYEQYF
TGTGCCAGCAGCCTACTAGACTACGAGCAGTACTTC
>.|TRBV4-1|TRBJ2-7|.
CASSQEDTRSYEQYF
TGCGCCAGCAGCCAAGAAGACACCCGCTCCTACGAGCAGTACTTC
>TRBD1|TRBV5-4|TRBJ2-7|.
CASSFQGAEQYF
TGTGCCAGCAGCTTCCAGGGGGCGGAGCAGTACTTC
>TRBD1|TRBV6-5|TRBJ1-1|.
CASSWQGANTEAFF
TGTGCCAGCAGTTGGCAGGGGGCGAACACTGAAGCTTTCTTT
>.|TRBV30|TRBJ1-1|.
CAWSWAVGTEAFF
TGTGCCTGGAGTTGGGCAGTTGGCACTGAAGCTTTCTTT
>TRBD2|TRBV10-1|TRBJ2-3|.
CASPEGTSGISDTQYF
TGCGCCAGCCCCGAGGGGACTAGCGGGATAAGTGATACGCAGTATTTT
>.|TRBV7-9|TRBJ2-6|.
CASSRFYRSGANVLTF
TGTGCCAGCAGCCGGTTTTACCGCTCTGGGGCCAACGTCCTGACTTTC
>TRBD1|TRBV27|TRBJ2-1|.
CASSLSGQSSYNEQFF
TGTGCCAGCAGTTTATCGGGACAGAGCTCCTACAATGAGCAGTTCTTC
>.|TRBV2|TRBJ2-5|.
CASSVSTGRGQETQYF
TGTGCCAGCAGTGTTTCTACTGGGCGGGGCCAAGAGACCCAGTACTTC
>.|TRBV19|TRBJ1-1|.
CASRSGAAEAFF
TGTGCCAGTAGGTCAGGGGCAGCTGAAGCTTTCTTT
>TRBD1|TRBV6-6|TRBJ1-1|.
CASSYSDREDTEAFF
TGTGCCAGCAGTTACTCGGACAGGGAGGACACTGAAGCTTTCTTT
>TRBD2|TRBV13|TRBJ2-7|few
CASSANLAGGYEQYF
TGTGCCAGCAGCGCCAACCTAGCGGGAGGCTACGAGCAGTACTTC
>.|TRBV7-9|TRBJ2-1|.
CASSLVSSWSSYNEQFF
TGTGCCAGCAGCTTAGTATCTAGCTGGAGCTCCTACAATGAGCAGTTCTTC
>TRBD2|TRBV9|TRBJ2-1|.
CASSASGRAYNEQFF
TGTGCCAGCAGCGCTAGCGGGAGGGCCTACAATGAGCAGTTCTTC
>.|TRBV7-9|TRBJ1-1|.
CASSDSRNTEAFF
TGTGCCAGCAGCGACTCGAGGAACACTGAAGCTTTCTTT
>.|TRBV6-5|TRBJ2-5|.
CASSHRDRGWETQYF
TGTGCCAGCAGTCACCGGGATCGCGGGTGGGAGACCCAGTACTTC
>.|TRBV7-9|TRBJ2-7|.
CASSLPTGGDYEQYF
TGTGCCAGCAGCTTACCCACAGGGGGGGATTACGAGCAGTACTTC
>.|TRBV7-9|TRBJ1-3|once
CASSSQGGPGNTIYF
TGTGCCAGCAGCTCTCAGGGTGGCCCTGGAAACACCATATATTTT
>TRBD1|TRBV27|TRBJ2-1|.
CASSLSGTGGDEQFF
TGTGCCAGCAGTTTATCCGGGACAGGGGGCGATGAGCAGTTCTTC
>TRBD1|TRBV29-1|TRBJ1-1|.
CSVRQGGMNTEAFF
TGCAGCGTTCGACAGGGAGGAATGAACACTGAAGCTTTCTTT
>TRBD1|TRBV10-1|TRBJ2-4|.
CASRPGQGAKNIQYF
TGCGCCAGCCGCCCGGGACAGGGGGCCAAAAACATTCAGTACTTC
>TRBD1|TRBV30|TRBJ2-7|.
CAWSVGQGAGEQYF
TGTGCCTGGAGTGTAGGACAGGGGGCGGGGGAGCAGTACTTC
>.|TRBV11-2|TRBJ1-3|once
CASSLSRGVGNTIYF
TGTGCCAGCAGCTTAAGTCGCGGGGTTGGAAACACCATATATTTT
>TRBD1|TRBV4-1|TRBJ1-1|.
CASSLSGQSLIQLGTEAFF
TGCGCCAGCTCCCTGTCGGGACAGTCTTTAATCCAACTTGGGACTGAAGCTTTCTTT
>TRBD1|TRBV27|TRBJ2-3|.
CASSLLQGAGVDTQYF
TGTGCCAGCAGTTTGTTACAGGGGGCCGGGGTAGATACGCAGTATTTT
>TRBD2|TRBV2|TRBJ2-7|.
CASSEALAGSYEQYF
TGTGCCAGCAGTGAAGCACTAGCGGGCTCCTACGAGCAGTACTTC
>TRBD1|TRBV9|TRBJ2-2|.
CASSVGQGTNTGELFF
TGTGCCAGCAGCGTAGGACAGGGTACGAACACCGGGGAGCTGTTTTTT
>TRBD1|TRBV19|TRBJ1-5|once
CASSIDGQAYYSNQPQHF
TGTGCCAGTAGTATAGACGGACAGGCTTATTATAGCAATCAGCCCCAGCATTTT
>.|TRBV29-1|TRBJ2-7|.
CSVEVQSYEQYF
TGCAGCGTTGAAGTACAGTCCTACGAGCAGTACTTC
>.|TRBV9|TRBJ2-1|.
CASSVEWGVGRSGEQFF
TGTGCCAGCAGCGTAGAATGGGGGGTAGGAAGGTCCGGTGAGCAGTTCTTC
>TRBD1|TRBV10-3|TRBJ2-7|.
CAISGIGQGQRPYEQYF
TGTGCCATCAGTGGGATCGGACAGGGGCAACGACCCTACGAGCAGTACTTC
>.|TRBV12-5|TRBJ1-1|.
CASAVGGTEAFF
TGTGCTAGTGCCGTGGGGGGCACTGAAGCTTTCTTT
>.|TRBV6-5|TRBJ1-5|.
CASRAGPNQPQHF
TGTGCCAGCAGGGCGGGTCCCAATCAGCCCCAGCATTTT
>.|TRBV27|TRBJ2-7|.
CASRIDSSYEQYF
TGTGCCAGCCGAATAGACAGCTCCTACGAGCAGTACTTC
>TRBD1|TRBV6-4|TRBJ1-2|.
CASSDAGGAGYTF
TGTGCCAGCAGTGACGCAGGGGGCGCAGGCTACACCTTC
>TRBD2|TRBV6-1|TRBJ2-4|.
CASYGLAGNIQYF
TGTGCCAGTTATGGACTAGCGGGTAACATTCAGTACTTC
>.|TRBV6-1|TRBJ1-5|.
CASSDGGESNQPQHF
TGTGCCAGCAGTGACGGAGGGGAAAGCAATCAGCCCCAGCATTTT
>TRBD1|TRBV7-9|TRBJ2-3|.
CASSGGQGATDTQYF
TGTGCCAGCAGCGGCGGACAGGGGGCGACAGATACGCAGTATTTT
>.|TRBV19|TRBJ2-7|.
CASSSTYEQYF
TGTGCCAGTAGTTCCACCTACGAGCAGTACTTC
>.|TRBV19|TRBJ1-1|.
CASGGVEAFF
TGTGCCAGTGGGGGGGTCGAAGCTTTCTTT
>.|TRBV4-1|TRBJ1-5|few
CASSLGQGNQPQHF
TGCGCCAGCAGCCTGGGACAAGGCAATCAGCCCCAGCATTTT
>.|TRBV5-1|TRBJ2-7|.
CASSLEGGDEQYF
TGCGCCAGCAGCTTGGAAGGGGGGGACGAGCAGTACTTC
>.|TRBV4-2|TRBJ1-1|.
CASSPQGTEAFF
TGTGCCAGCAGCCCCCAGGGCACTGAAGCTTTCTTT
>TRBD2|TRBV9|TRBJ2-3|.
CASSPRAGGSTDTQYF
TGTGCCAGCAGCCCGCGGGCGGGGGGTTCCACAGATACGCAGTATTTT
>.|TRBV7-8|TRBJ2-7|.
CASSLGFRDTYEQYF
TGTGCCAGCAGCTTGGGTTTCCGGGACACCTACGAGCAGTACTTC
>.|TRBV19|TRBJ1-1|.
CASSMGSLEAFF
TGTGCCAGTAGTATGGGGAGCCTTGAAGCTTTCTTT
>TRBD2|TRBV4-3|TRBJ2-7|.
CASSQDKTSGRDGDEQYF
TGCGCCAGCAGCCAAGATAAGACTAGCGGGAGGGATGGTGACGAGCAGTACTTC
>.|TRBV7-9|TRBJ1-2|.
CASSLAAGALYGYTF
TGTGCCAGCAGCTTAGCTGCAGGGGCCCTCTATGGCTACACCTTC